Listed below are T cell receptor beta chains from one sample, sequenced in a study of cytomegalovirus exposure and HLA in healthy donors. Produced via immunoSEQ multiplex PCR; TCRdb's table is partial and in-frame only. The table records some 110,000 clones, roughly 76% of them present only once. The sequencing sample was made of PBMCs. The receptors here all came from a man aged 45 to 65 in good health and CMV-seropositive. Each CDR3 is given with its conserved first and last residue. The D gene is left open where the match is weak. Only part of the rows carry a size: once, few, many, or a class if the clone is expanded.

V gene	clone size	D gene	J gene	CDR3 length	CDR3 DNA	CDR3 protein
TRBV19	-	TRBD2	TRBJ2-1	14	TGTGCCACCGCGGGAGGCCTCTCCTACAATGAGCAGTTCTTC	CATAGGLSYNEQFF
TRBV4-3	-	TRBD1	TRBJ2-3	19	TGCGCCAGCGGCCAAGCCGCAGGGGGCGCGTGGGCGCTAGGGAATACGCAGTATTTT	CASGQAAGGAWALGNTQYF
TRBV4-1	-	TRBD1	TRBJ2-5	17	TGCGCCAGCAGCCAAGGACAGGGGGCAATCGTCGCGGAGACCCAGTACTTC	CASSQGQGAIVAETQYF
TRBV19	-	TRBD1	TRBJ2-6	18	TGTGCCAGTAGCTCTGAGGGGGCTCTAATCAGTGGGGCCAACGTCCTGACTTTC	CASSSEGALISGANVLTF
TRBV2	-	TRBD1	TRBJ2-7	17	TGTGCCAGCCCCGGGGACAGGGGAGGCCGCCAGCCATACGAGCAGTACTTC	CASPGDRGGRQPYEQYF
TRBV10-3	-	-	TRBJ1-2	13	TGTGCCATCAGTGGTTCGGGGAGCTATGGCTACACCTTC	CAISGSGSYGYTF
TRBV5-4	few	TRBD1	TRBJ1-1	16	TGTGCCAGCAGCTCACGGACCACAGGGGGGAACACTGAAGCTTTCTTT	CASSSRTTGGNTEAFF
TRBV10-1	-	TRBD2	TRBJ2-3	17	TGCGCCAGCAGTGACTGGACTAGCGGGAGATCAGCAGATACGCAGTATTTT	CASSDWTSGRSADTQYF
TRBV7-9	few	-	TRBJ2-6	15	TGTGCCAGCAGCTTACAAGCAACTGGGGCCAACGTCCTGACTTTC	CASSLQATGANVLTF
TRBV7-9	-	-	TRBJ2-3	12	TGTGCCAGCAGCCCGTCGTCAGATACGCAGTATTTT	CASSPSSDTQYF
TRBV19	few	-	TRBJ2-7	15	TGTGCCAGTAGTATAGCGGGGGATGGTTCTTACGAGCAGTACTTC	CASSIAGDGSYEQYF
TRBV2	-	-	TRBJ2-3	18	TGTGCCAACAGGGCGAATTTTGGCAGGGCCTCCAGCACAGATACGCAGTATTTT	CANRANFGRASSTDTQYF
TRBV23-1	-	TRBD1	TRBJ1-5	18	TGCGCCAGCAGTCAATCGGCGAAGGGACAGGGTAAAGATCAGCCCCAGCATTTT	CASSQSAKGQGKDQPQHF
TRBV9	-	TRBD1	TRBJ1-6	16	TGTGCCAGCAGTCGCTCCGCCGGGACAGGTAATTCACCCCTCCACTTT	CASSRSAGTGNSPLHF
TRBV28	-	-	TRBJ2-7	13	TGTGCCAGCCGCTGGCAGGCGACCTACGAGCAGTACTTC	CASRWQATYEQYF
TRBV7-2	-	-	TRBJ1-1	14	TGTGCCAGCAGTCGCCGTGGGGGCAACACCGAAGCTTTCTTT	CASSRRGGNTEAFF
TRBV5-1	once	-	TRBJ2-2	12	TGCGCCAGCAGCTTGGATTTAAGGGGGCTGTTTTTT	CASSLDLRGLFF
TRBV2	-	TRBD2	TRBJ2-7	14	TGTGCCAGCAGTGAATCGCTAGCGGGCTACGAGCAGTACTTC	CASSESLAGYEQYF
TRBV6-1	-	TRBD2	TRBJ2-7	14	TGTGCCAGCAGTGAAACAGGGACTAGGTACGAGCAGTACTTC	CASSETGTRYEQYF
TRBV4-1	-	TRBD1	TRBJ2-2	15	TGCGCCAGTACCAGACAGGGGGCTTGGACCGGGGAGCTGTTTTTT	CASTRQGAWTGELFF
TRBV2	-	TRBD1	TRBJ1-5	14	TGTGCCAGCAGTTCCGGACAGGGAAGTAGGCCCCAGCATTTT	CASSSGQGSRPQHF
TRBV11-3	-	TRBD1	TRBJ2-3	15	TGTGCCAGCAGCTTAGAAGGACAGGGGGCAGATACGCAGTATTTT	CASSLEGQGADTQYF
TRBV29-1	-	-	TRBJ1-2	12	TGCAGCGTTCTGACAGGCAACTATGGCTACACCTTC	CSVLTGNYGYTF
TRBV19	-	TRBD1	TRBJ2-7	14	TGTGCCAGTAGTGCGGGACAGGGCCCCTACGAGCAGTACTTC	CASSAGQGPYEQYF
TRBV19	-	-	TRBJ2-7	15	TGTGCCAGTAGTATTAAGGGGGATGAGTCCTACGAGCAGTACTTC	CASSIKGDESYEQYF
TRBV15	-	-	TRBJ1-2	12	TGTGCCACCAGCAGACAGGGCCGAGGCTACACCTTC	CATSRQGRGYTF
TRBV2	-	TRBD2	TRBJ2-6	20	TGTGCCGCGAGGGACGGCCAGGGACTAGCGGGAGGGCCCGGGGCCAACGTCCTGACTTTC	CAARDGQGLAGGPGANVLTF
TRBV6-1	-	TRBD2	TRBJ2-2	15	TGTGCCAGCTTGTGGGCGGGAGGGCCAGCCGGGGAGCTGTTTTTT	CASLWAGGPAGELFF
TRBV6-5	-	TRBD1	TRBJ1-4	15	TGTGCCAGCAGTTACTTGCAGGGGGCGGTTGAAAAACTGTTTTTT	CASSYLQGAVEKLFF
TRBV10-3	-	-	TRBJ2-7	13	TGTGCCACGGGGATGTCTTCGGGCTACGAGCAGTACTTC	CATGMSSGYEQYF
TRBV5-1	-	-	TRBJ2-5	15	TGCGCCAGCAGTCCGGTCCTTGCTATCCAAGAGACCCAGTACTTC	CASSPVLAIQETQYF
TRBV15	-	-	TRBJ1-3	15	TGTGCCACCAGCAGAGACAGACACTCTGGAAACACCATATATTTT	CATSRDRHSGNTIYF
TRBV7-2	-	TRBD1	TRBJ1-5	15	TGTGCCAGCAGCTCGACAGGGGTCCGCAATCAGCCCCAGCATTTT	CASSSTGVRNQPQHF
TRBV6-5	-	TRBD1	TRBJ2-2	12	TGTGCCAGCAGTTTCGGACAGGGGGGGCTGTTTTTT	CASSFGQGGLFF
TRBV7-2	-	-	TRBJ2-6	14	TGTGCCAGCAGGGGGCATTCTGGGGCCAACGTCCTGACTTTC	CASRGHSGANVLTF
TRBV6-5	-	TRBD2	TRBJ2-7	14	TGTGCCAGCTTTACTGGCGGGAGCACCTACGAGCAGTACTTC	CASFTGGSTYEQYF
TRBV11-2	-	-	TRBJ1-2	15	TGTGCCAGCAGCTCATACGGCCGAGACAGACATGGCTACACCTTC	CASSSYGRDRHGYTF
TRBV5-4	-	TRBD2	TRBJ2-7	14	TGTGCCAGCACGAAGCGGGAGGGCCTGTACGAGCAGTACTTC	CASTKREGLYEQYF
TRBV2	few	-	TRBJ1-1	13	TGTGCCGGTAGACGGGTGGGGAACACTGAAGCTTTCTTT	CAGRRVGNTEAFF
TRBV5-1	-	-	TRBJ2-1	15	TGCGCCAGCAGCCCCCAACCGGGAACTTACAATGAGCAGTTCTTC	CASSPQPGTYNEQFF
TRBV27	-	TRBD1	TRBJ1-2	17	TGTGCCAGCAGTTTATCGGGACAGGACCTACTTAACTATGGCTACACCTTC	CASSLSGQDLLNYGYTF
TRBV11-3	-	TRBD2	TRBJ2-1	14	TGTGCCAGCAGCTTAGTGGCGGGAGCTAATGAGCAGTTCTTC	CASSLVAGANEQFF
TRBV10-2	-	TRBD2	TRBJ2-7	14	TGCGCCAGCAATGACGGGGGGGAGTCCTACGAGCAGTACTTC	CASNDGGESYEQYF
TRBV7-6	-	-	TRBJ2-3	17	TGTGCCAGCAGTCCCGGTGCGGGTCCCAGCCCCACAGATACGCAGTATTTT	CASSPGAGPSPTDTQYF
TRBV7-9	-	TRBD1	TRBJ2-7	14	TGTGCCAGCAGCTTAGTTCGGGACAGCTACGAGCAGTACTTC	CASSLVRDSYEQYF
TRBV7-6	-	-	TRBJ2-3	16	TGTGCCAGCAGCTTAGAGGCCAGGGTGCGCACAGATACGCAGTATTTT	CASSLEARVRTDTQYF
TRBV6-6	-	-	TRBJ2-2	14	TGTGCCAGCAGGGGGGCGCGGAACACCGGGGAGCTGTTTTTT	CASRGARNTGELFF
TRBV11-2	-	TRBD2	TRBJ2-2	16	TGTGCCAGCAGTCGGACTAGCGGGAGTCGGACCGGGGAGCTGTTTTTT	CASSRTSGSRTGELFF
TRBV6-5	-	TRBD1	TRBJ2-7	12	TGTGCCAGCAGTACCGGGACAGGGGGCATGTACTTC	CASSTGTGGMYF
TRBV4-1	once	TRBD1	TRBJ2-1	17	TGCGCCAGCAGCCAAGCCCCCCCGGGACAGGGAGGCAATGAGCAGTTCTTC	CASSQAPPGQGGNEQFF
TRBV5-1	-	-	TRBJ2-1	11	TGCGCCAGCCACCTGGCCAATGAGCAGTTCTTC	CASHLANEQFF
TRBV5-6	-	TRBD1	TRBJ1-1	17	TGTGCCAGCAGCCCCATCTGGGACAGGGGCCAGGGGACTGAAGCTTTCTTT	CASSPIWDRGQGTEAFF
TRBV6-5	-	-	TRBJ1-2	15	TGTGCCAGCAGTTGGACAGTTTTGGGGCACTATGGCTACACCTTC	CASSWTVLGHYGYTF